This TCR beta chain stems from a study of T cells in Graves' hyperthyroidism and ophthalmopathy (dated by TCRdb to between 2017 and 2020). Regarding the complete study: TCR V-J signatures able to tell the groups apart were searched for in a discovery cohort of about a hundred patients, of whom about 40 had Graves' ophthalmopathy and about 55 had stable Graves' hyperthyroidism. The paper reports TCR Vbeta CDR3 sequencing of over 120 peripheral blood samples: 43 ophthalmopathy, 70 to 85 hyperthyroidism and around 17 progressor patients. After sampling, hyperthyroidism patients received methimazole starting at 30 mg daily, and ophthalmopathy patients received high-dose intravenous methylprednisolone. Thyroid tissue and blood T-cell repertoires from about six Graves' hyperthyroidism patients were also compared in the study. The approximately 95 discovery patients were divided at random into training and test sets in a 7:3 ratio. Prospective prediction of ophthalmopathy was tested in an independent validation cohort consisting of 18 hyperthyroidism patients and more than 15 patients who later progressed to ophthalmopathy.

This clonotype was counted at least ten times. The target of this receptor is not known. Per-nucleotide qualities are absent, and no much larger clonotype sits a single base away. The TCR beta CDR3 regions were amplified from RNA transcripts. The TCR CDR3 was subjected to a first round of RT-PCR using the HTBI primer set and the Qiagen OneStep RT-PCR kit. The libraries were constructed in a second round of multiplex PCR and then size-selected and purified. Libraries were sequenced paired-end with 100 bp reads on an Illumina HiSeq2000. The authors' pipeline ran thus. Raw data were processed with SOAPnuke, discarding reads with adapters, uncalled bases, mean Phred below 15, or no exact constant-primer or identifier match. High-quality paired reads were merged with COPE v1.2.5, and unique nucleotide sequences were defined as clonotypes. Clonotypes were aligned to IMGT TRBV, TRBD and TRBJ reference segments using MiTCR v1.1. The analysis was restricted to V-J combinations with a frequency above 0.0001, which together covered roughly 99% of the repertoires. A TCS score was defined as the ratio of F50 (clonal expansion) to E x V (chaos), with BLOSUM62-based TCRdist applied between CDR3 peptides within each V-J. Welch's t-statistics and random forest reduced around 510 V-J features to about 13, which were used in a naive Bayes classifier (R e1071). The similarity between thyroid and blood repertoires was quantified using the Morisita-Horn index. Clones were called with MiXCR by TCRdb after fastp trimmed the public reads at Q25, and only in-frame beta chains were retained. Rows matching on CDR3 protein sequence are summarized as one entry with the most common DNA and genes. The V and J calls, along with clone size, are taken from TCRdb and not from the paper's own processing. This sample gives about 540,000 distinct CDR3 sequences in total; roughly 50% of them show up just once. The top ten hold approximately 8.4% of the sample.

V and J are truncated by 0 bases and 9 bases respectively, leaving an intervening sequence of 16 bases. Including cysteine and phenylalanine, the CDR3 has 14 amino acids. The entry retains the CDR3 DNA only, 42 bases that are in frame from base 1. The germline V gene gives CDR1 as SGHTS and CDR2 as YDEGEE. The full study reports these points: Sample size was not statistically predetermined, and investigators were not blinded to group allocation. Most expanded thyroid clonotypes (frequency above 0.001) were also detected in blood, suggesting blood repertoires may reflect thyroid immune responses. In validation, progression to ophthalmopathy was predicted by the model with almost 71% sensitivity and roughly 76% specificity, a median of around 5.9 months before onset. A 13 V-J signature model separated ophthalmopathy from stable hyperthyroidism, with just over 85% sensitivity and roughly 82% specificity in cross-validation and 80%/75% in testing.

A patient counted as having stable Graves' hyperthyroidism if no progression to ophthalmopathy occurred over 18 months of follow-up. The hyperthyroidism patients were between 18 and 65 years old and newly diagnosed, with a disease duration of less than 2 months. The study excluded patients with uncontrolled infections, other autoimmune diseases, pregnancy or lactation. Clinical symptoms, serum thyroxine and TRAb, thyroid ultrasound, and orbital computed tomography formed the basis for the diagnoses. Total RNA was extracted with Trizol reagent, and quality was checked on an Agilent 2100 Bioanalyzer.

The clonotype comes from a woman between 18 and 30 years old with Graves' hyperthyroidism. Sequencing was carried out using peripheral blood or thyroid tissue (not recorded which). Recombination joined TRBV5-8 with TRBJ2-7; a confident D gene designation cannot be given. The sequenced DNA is TGTGCCAGCAGCTTGGACCCGCCCCGTCGGGCGCAGTACTTC. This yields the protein CASSLDPPRRAQYF.